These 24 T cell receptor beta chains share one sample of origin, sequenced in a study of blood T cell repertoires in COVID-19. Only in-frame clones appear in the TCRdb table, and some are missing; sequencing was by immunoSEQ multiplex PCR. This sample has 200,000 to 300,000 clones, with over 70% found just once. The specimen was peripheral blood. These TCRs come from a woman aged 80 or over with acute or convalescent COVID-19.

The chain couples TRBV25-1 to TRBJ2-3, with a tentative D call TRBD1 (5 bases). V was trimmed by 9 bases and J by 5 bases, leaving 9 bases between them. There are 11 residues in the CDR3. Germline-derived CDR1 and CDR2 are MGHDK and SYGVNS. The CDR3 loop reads CASTGLDTQYF. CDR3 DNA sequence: TGTGCCAGTACAGGTTTAGATACGCAGTATTTT.

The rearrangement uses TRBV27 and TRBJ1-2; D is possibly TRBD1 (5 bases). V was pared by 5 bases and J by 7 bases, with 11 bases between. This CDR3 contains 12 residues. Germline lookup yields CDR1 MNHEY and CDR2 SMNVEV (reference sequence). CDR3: CASSPLGGGYTF. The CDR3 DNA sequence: TGTGCCAGCAGTCCGTTGGGGGGTGGCTACACCTTC.

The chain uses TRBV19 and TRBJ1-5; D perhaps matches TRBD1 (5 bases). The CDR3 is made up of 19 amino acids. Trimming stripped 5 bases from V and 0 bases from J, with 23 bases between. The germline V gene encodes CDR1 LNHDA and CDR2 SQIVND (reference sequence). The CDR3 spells CASSFGSSGTLYSNQPQHF. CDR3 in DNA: TGTGCCAGTAGTTTCGGATCATCCGGGACTCTCTATAGCAATCAGCCCCAGCATTTT.

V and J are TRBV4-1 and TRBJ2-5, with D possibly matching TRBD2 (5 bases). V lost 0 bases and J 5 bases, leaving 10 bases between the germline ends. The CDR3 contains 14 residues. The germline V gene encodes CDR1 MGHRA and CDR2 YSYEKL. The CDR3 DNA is TGCGCCAGCAGCCAAGATCGACTATCGGAGACCCAGTACTTC. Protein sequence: CASSQDRLSETQYF.

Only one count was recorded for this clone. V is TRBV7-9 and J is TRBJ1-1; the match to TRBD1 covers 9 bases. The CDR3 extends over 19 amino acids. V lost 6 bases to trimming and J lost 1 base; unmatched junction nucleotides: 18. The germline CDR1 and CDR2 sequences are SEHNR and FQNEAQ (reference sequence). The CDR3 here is CASSHILPGTGTGNTEAFF. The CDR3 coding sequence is TGTGCCAGCAGTCATATATTACCCGGGACAGGGACAGGGAACACTGAAGCTTTCTTT.

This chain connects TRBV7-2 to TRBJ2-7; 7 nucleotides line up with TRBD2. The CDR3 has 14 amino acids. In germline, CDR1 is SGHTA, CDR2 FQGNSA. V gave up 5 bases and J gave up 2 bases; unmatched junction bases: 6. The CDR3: CASSPLGGPYEQYF. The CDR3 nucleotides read TGTGCCAGCAGCCCCTTGGGAGGGCCCTACGAGCAGTACTTC.

CDR3: CASTERGGRFYGYTF. CDR3 coding DNA: TGTGCCAGCACCGAAAGGGGGGGTCGTTTCTATGGCTACACCTTC. V and J are TRBV7-2 and TRBJ1-2; the D gene is possibly TRBD1 (6 bases). V was trimmed by 7 bases and J by 4 bases, leaving 19 bases between them. Per the germline V gene, CDR1 is SGHTA and CDR2 is FQGNSA. The CDR3 has 15 residues.

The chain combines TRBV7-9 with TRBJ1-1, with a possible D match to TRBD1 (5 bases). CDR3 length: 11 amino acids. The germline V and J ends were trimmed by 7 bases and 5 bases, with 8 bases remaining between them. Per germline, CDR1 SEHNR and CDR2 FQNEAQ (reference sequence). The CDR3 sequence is CASTGGTEAFF. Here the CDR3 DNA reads TGTGCCAGCACCGGGGGGACTGAAGCTTTCTTT.

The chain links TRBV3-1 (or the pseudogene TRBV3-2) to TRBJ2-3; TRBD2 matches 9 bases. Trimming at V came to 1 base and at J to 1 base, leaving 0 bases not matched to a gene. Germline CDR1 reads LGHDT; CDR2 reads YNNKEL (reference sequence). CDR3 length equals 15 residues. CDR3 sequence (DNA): TGTGCCAGCAGCCAAGGCGGGAGGGGCACAGATACGCAGTATTTT. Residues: CASSQGGRGTDTQYF.

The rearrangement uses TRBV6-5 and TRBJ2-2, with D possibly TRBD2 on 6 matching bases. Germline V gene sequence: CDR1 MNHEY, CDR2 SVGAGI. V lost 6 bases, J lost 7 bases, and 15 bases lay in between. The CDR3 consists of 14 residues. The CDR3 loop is CASSRDSGHGELFF. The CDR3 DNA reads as TGTGCCAGCAGCCGTGATAGCGGCCACGGGGAGCTGTTTTTT.

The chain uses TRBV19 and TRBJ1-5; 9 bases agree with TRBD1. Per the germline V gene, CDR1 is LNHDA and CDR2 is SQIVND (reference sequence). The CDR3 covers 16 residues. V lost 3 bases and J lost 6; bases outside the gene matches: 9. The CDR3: CASSIIPGQGSQPQHF. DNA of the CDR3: TGTGCCAGTAGTATTATTCCGGGACAGGGAAGTCAGCCCCAGCATTTT. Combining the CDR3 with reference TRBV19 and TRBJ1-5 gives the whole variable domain DGGITQSPKYLFRKEGQNVTLSCEQNLNHDAMYWYRQDPGQGLRLIYYSQIVNDFQKGDIAEGYSVSREKKESFPLTVTSAQKNPTAFYLCASSIIPGQGSQPQHFGDGTRLSIL.

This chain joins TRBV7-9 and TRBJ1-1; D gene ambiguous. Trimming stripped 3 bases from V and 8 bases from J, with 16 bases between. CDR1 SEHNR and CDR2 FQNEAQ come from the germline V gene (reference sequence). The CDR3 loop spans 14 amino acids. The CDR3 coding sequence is TGTGCCAGCAGCTTGGAGGGAAATGAGGGAGAAGCTTTCTTT. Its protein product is CASSLEGNEGEAFF.

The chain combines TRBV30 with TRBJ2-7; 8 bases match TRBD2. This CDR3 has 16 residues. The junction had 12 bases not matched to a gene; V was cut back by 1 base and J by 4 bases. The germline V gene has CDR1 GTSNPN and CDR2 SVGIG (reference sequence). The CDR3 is CAWSALSGTRSYEQYF. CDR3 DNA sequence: TGTGCCTGGAGTGCCCTTTCCGGGACTAGGTCTTACGAGCAGTACTTC.

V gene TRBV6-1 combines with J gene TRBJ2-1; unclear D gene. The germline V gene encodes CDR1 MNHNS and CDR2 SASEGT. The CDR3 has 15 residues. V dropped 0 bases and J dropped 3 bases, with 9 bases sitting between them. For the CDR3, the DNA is TGTGCCAGCAGTGAAGCGCTATTGAACTACAATGAGCAGTTCTTC. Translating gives CASSEALLNYNEQFF.

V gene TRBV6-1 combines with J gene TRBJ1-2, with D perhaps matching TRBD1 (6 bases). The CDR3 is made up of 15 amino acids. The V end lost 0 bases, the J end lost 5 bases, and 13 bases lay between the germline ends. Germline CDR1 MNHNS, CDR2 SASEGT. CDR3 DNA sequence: TGTGCCAGCAGTGAAGCTCGGGGGGCGAGGTATGGCTACACCTTC. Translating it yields CASSEARGARYGYTF.

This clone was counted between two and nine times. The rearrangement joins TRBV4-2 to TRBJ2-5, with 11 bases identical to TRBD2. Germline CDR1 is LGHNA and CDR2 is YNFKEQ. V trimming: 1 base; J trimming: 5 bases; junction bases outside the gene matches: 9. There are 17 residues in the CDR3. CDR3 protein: CASSQGGRVAGGETQYF. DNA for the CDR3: TGTGCCAGCAGCCAAGGAGGGAGAGTAGCGGGAGGGGAGACCCAGTACTTC.

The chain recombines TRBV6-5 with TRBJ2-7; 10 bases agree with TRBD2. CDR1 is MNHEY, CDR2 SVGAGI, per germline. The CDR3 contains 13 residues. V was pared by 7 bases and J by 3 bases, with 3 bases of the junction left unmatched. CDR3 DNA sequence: TGTGCCAGCACCAGGACTAGCGGCTACGAGCAGTACTTC. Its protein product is CASTRTSGYEQYF.

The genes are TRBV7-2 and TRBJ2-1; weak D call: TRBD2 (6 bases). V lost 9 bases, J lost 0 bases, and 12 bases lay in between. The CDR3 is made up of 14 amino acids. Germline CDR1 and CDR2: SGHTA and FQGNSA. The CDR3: CASRDSRSYNEQFF. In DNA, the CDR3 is TGTGCCAGTCGGGACTCCCGCTCCTACAATGAGCAGTTCTTC.

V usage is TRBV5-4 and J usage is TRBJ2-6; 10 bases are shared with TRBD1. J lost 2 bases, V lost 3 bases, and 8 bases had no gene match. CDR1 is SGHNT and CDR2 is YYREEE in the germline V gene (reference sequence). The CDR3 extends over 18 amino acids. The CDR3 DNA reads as TGTGCCAGCAGCTCAGAACCGACAGGGGGCCCTGGGGCCAACGTCCTGACTTTC. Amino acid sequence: CASSSEPTGGPGANVLTF. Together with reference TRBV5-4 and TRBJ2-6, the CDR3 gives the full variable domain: ETGVTQSPTHLIKTRGQQVTLRCSSQSGHNTVSWYQQALGQGPQFIFQYYREEENGRGNFPPRFSGLQFPNYSSELNVNALELDDSALYLCASSSEPTGGPGANVLTFGAGSRLTVL.

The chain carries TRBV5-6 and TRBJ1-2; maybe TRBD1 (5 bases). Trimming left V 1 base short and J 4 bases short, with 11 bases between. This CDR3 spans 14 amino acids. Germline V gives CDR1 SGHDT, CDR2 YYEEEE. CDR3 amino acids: CASSLSQGPYGYTF. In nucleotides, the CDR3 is TGTGCCAGCAGCTTGAGCCAGGGCCCCTATGGCTACACCTTC.

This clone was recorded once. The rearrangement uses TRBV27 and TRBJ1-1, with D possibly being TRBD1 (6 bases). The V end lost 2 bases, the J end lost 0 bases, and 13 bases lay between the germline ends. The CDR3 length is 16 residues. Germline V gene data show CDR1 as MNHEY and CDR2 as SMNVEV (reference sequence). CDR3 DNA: TGTGCCAGCAGTTTAAGGGGGGGTCCCCTGAACACTGAAGCTTTCTTT. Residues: CASSLRGGPLNTEAFF.

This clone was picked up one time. In DNA form, the CDR3 reads TGTGCCAGCAGTCGGGACAGGGGGCCCCCCTACGAGCAGTACTTC. Its translation is CASSRDRGPPYEQYF. The V and J genes are TRBV6-2 or TRBV6-3 and TRBJ2-7; 12 bases are a match to TRBD1. Per germline, CDR1 MNHEY and CDR2 SVGEGT. V lost 5 bases and J lost 2; bases outside the gene matches: 4. This CDR3 is 15 amino acids long.

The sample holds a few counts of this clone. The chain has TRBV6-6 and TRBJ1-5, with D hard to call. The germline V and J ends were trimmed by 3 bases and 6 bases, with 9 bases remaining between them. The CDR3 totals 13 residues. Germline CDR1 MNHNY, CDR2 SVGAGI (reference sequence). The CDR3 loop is CASSYPGGQPQHF. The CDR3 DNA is TGTGCCAGCAGTTATCCCGGCGGTCAGCCCCAGCATTTT.

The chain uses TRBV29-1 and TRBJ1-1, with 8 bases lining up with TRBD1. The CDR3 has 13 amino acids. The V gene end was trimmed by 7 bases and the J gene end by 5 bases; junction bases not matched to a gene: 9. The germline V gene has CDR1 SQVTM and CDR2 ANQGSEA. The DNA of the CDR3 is TGCAGCGCCCGGTCGACAGGGGATACTGAAGCTTTCTTT. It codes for CSARSTGDTEAFF.